These 27 T cell receptor beta chains came from one sample sequenced in a study of blood T cell repertoires in COVID-19. Some clones are missing from TCRdb's copy, which holds only in-frame ones; the method was immunoSEQ multiplex PCR. This sample has about 320,000 clones, with almost 85% found just once. Sequencing input: peripheral blood. The receptors shown here come from a human donor in a cohort sampled during active COVID-19.

This chain uses TRBV18 with TRBJ1-2; tentatively, D is TRBD1 (5 bases). This CDR3 comprises 14 residues. Germline V gene data show CDR1 as KGHSH and CDR2 as LQKENI. V was trimmed by 3 bases and J by 4 bases, leaving 12 bases between them. CDR3 sequence: CASSPLEGSYGYTF. In DNA, the CDR3 is TGTGCCAGCTCACCTTTGGAGGGGTCCTATGGCTACACCTTC.

The rearrangement uses TRBV9 and TRBJ2-1, with 9 bases fitting TRBD2. Trimming took 0 bases from V and 3 from J; bases not matched to a gene: 7. CDR1 is SGDLS, CDR2 YYNGEE, per germline. The CDR3 covers 17 residues. CDR3 region: CASSVALAGRGYNEQFF. For the CDR3, the DNA is TGTGCCAGCAGCGTAGCTCTAGCGGGGAGGGGCTACAATGAGCAGTTCTTC.

V gene TRBV5-1 combines with J gene TRBJ1-5, with D hard to call. The V end lost 0 bases, the J end lost 2 bases, and 9 bases lay between the germline ends. This CDR3 has 15 residues. The V gene's germline CDR1 is SGHRS and CDR2 YFSETQ. The CDR3 nucleotides read TGCGCCAGCAGCTTGGGCGGTGAAGGCAATCAGCCCCAGCATTTT. Translation: CASSLGGEGNQPQHF.

The CDR3: CASSIGQGDYGYTF. The CDR3 region has the DNA TGTGCCAGCAGCATAGGACAGGGCGACTATGGCTACACCTTC. The chain links TRBV11-1 to TRBJ1-2; 8 bases match TRBD1. V was clipped by 5 bases and J by 3 bases; unmatched bases: 5. CDR3 length equals 14 residues. Germline V gives CDR1 SGHAT, CDR2 FQDESV (reference sequence).

This clone has more than one count but fewer than ten. The gene calls are TRBV6-4 and TRBJ2-1; 9 bases fit TRBD2. This CDR3 comprises 14 residues. With V trimmed by 4 bases and J by 5 bases, 3 bases remained unmatched. Looked up from germline, CDR1 is MRHNA and CDR2 is SNTAGT. In nucleotides, the CDR3 is TGTGCCAGCAGTGGACTAGCGGAGAACAATGAGCAGTTCTTC. Residues: CASSGLAENNEQFF.

This clone was counted a few times. This chain connects TRBV9 to TRBJ1-1; D possibly corresponds to TRBD1 (6 bases). The CDR3 runs 15 residues. V lost 4 bases and J lost 0, with 13 bases in between. CDR1 is SGDLS and CDR2 is YYNGEE in the germline V gene. The CDR3 loop is CASSPPGGVNTEAFF. CDR3 nucleotides: TGTGCCAGCAGCCCGCCGGGGGGCGTGAACACTGAAGCTTTCTTT.

The chain carries TRBV3-1 (or the pseudogene TRBV3-2) and TRBJ1-2; 10 nucleotides agree with TRBD1. Germline CDR1 LGHDT, CDR2 YNNKEL (reference sequence). This CDR3 is 16 amino acids long. Trimming cost V 2 bases and J 3 bases; bases outside gene matches: 6. This CDR3 reads CASSQISGQGDYGYTF. The CDR3 bases are TGTGCCAGCAGCCAAATTTCCGGACAGGGGGACTATGGCTACACCTTC.

The rearrangement links TRBV9 to TRBJ2-2; 7 bases align to TRBD2. CDR3 length: 15 amino acids. The J segment lost 5 bases and the V segment lost 6 bases, leaving 10 bases of the junction unmatched. Germline lookup yields CDR1 SGDLS and CDR2 YYNGEE. In DNA, the CDR3 is TGTGCCAGCACCAGGTGGGGAGGGGAGACCGGGGAGCTGTTTTTT. As protein: CASTRWGGETGELFF.

The chain employs TRBV6-5 and TRBJ2-5, with 7 bases identical to TRBD2. The germline V gene encodes CDR1 MNHEY and CDR2 SVGAGI. The CDR3 spans 15 residues. Trimming cost V 1 base and J 3 bases; bases outside gene matches: 5. CDR3 nucleotide sequence: TGTGCCAGCAGTTACTTGCGGGGGTTCAAAGAGACCCAGTACTTC. Translating it yields CASSYLRGFKETQYF.

The chain uses TRBV29-1 and TRBJ1-2, with D perhaps TRBD1 (5 bases). Trimming removed 7 bases from V and 2 bases from J, with 20 bases in between. The CDR3 has 15 residues. Germline loops: CDR1 SQVTM, CDR2 ANQGSEA. In nucleotides, the CDR3 is TGCAGCGGAGGCCCAGGGATCAACGAAAACTATGGCTACACCTTC. Protein sequence: CSGGPGINENYGYTF.

The chain joins TRBV27 to TRBJ1-1, with D unresolved. The V gene lost 1 base and the J gene lost 2 bases, with 17 bases spanning the gap. The CDR3 is 17 amino acids. Germline CDR1 MNHEY, CDR2 SMNVEV (reference sequence). CDR3 sequence: CASSLYPLSRINTEAFF. The CDR3 bases are TGTGCCAGCAGTTTATATCCCCTCTCGAGGATAAACACTGAAGCTTTCTTT.

As regards this clone: Different DNA sequences within this sample yield the same CDR3. This chain uses TRBV7-9 with TRBJ1-2; D may be TRBD1 (6 bases). This CDR3 contains 13 residues. Germline-derived CDR1 and CDR2 are SEHNR and FQNEAQ (reference sequence). Trimming took off 5 bases at V and 8 bases at J, with 15 bases between the two ends. For the CDR3, the DNA is TGTGCCAGCAGCCTGGGCCAGGGGCGGGGCTACACCTTC. The encoded protein is CASSLGQGRGYTF.

The chain recombines TRBV6-5 with TRBJ2-7, with TRBD2 as a possible D gene (5 bases). The V gene lost 2 bases and the J gene lost 7 bases, with 12 bases spanning the gap. The CDR3 runs to 13 residues. Looked up from germline, CDR1 is MNHEY and CDR2 is SVGAGI. CDR3 region: CASSYTEPGEQYF. The CDR3 bases are TGTGCCAGCAGTTACACAGAGCCGGGGGAGCAGTACTTC.

This chain uses TRBV9 with TRBJ2-2, with D maybe TRBD1 (6 bases). V was trimmed by 2 bases and J by 5 bases, leaving 16 bases between them. This CDR3 contains 16 residues. The germline V gene has CDR1 SGDLS and CDR2 YYNGEE. The CDR3 protein is CASSVTPVGGTGELFF. The CDR3 nucleotides are TGTGCCAGCAGCGTTACCCCAGTAGGGGGAACCGGGGAGCTGTTTTTT.

V and J are TRBV7-9 and TRBJ2-5; tentative D call: TRBD1 (6 bases). The CDR3 loop spans 12 amino acids. From germline, CDR1 is SEHNR and CDR2 FQNEAQ (reference sequence). V dropped 5 bases and J dropped 5 bases, with 9 bases sitting between them. CDR3 loop: CASSQGTETQYF. DNA of the CDR3: TGTGCCAGCAGCCAGGGGACGGAGACCCAGTACTTC.

The V gene is TRBV29-1, the J gene TRBJ2-6, with TRBD1 identical over 10 bases. The CDR3 extends over 17 amino acids. Germline V gene data show CDR1 as SQVTM and CDR2 as ANQGSEA. Trimming at V came to 7 bases and at J to 0 bases, leaving 9 bases not matched to a gene. CDR3 nucleotide sequence: TGCAGCGCCTTCTGGGACAGGGGATCCTCTGGGGCCAACGTCCTGACTTTC. Its translation is CSAFWDRGSSGANVLTF.

The chain links TRBV30 to TRBJ1-2, with D tentatively TRBD1 (6 bases). The V gene lost 4 bases and the J gene lost 6 bases, with 24 bases spanning the gap. Per germline, CDR1 GTSNPN and CDR2 SVGIG (reference sequence). This CDR3 is 16 amino acids long. The CDR3 is CAWNTDYREASDGYTF. The DNA for the CDR3 is TGTGCCTGGAACACAGATTACAGGGAAGCCTCCGATGGCTACACCTTC.

This chain uses TRBV15 with TRBJ2-1; perhaps TRBD2 as D (6 bases). Germline CDR1 LNHNV, CDR2 YYDKDF (reference sequence). There are 16 residues in the CDR3. With 1 base removed from V and 0 bases from J, the gap between germline ends came to 10 bases. The CDR3, as DNA: TGTGCCACCAGCAGAGCCCACGGGGGCTCCTACAATGAGCAGTTCTTC. Translated: CATSRAHGGSYNEQFF.

The chain employs TRBV9 and TRBJ1-1; 11 positions agree with TRBD1. CDR1 SGDLS and CDR2 YYNGEE come from the germline V gene. After removal of 3 bases from V and 2 bases from J, the junction contained 6 bases not matched to a gene. CDR3 length equals 16 residues. The CDR3 reads CASSAGGQGVNTEAFF. CDR3 DNA: TGTGCCAGCAGCGCCGGGGGACAGGGGGTTAACACTGAAGCTTTCTTT.

This clone turned up a few times. The CDR3 here is CATSRGRDWAYGYTF. CDR3 sequence (DNA): TGTGCCACCAGCAGAGGTCGGGACTGGGCCTATGGCTACACCTTC. The chain uses TRBV15 and TRBJ1-2, with a weak D call TRBD1 (5 bases). This CDR3 comprises 15 residues. CDR1 is LNHNV and CDR2 is YYDKDF in the germline V gene (reference sequence). The ends were cut back, 1 base at V and 4 bases at J, with 13 bases in the middle.

The rearrangement joins TRBV5-1 to TRBJ1-2; maybe TRBD1 (6 bases). The CDR3 has 13 residues. Trimming shortened V by 3 bases and J by 6 bases, and 12 bases separated the two germline ends. Germline V gene sequence: CDR1 SGHRS, CDR2 YFSETQ. The CDR3 DNA reads TGCGCCAGCAGCTCACAGGGAGGGGATGGCTACACCTTC. As protein: CASSSQGGDGYTF.

The CDR3 bases are TGTGCCAGCAGCCAAGTGCGGGACAGGGGCCGCGATGAGCAGTTCTTC. It codes for CASSQVRDRGRDEQFF. The V call is TRBV3-1 (or the pseudogene TRBV3-2), the J call TRBJ2-1; TRBD1 matches at 10 bases. The CDR3 consists of 16 residues. Germline CDR1 is LGHDT and CDR2 is YNNKEL (reference sequence). With V trimmed by 1 base and J by 8 bases, 8 bases remained unmatched.

The chain combines TRBV7-9 with TRBJ1-5; possible D gene TRBD1, 6 bases. The CDR3 totals 12 residues. Trimming left V 5 bases short and J 13 bases short, with 15 bases between. Germline V CDR1 and CDR2: SEHNR, FQNEAQ (reference sequence). DNA of the CDR3: TGTGCCAGCAGCGGGACAAAGGGACCTCAGCATTTT. It encodes CASSGTKGPQHF.

The chain is built from TRBV9 and TRBJ1-2, with 12 bases matching TRBD1. The CDR3 spans 17 residues. After removal of 3 bases from V and 4 bases from J, the junction contained 10 bases not matched to a gene. Germline-derived CDR1 and CDR2 are SGDLS and YYNGEE. CDR3 sequence: CASSAGTGGSPFYGYTF. Here the CDR3 DNA reads TGTGCCAGCAGCGCCGGGACAGGGGGCTCCCCATTCTATGGCTACACCTTC.

CDR3 sequence: CAARTGESTDTQYF. The CDR3 DNA reads TGTGCCGCCCGGACGGGGGAAAGCACAGATACGCAGTATTTT. The genes are TRBV27 and TRBJ2-3; tentative D call: TRBD2 (6 bases). In germline, CDR1 is MNHEY, CDR2 SMNVEV (reference sequence). This CDR3 comprises 14 residues. The V and J ends lost 11 bases and 0 bases respectively, with 15 bases between them.

Of note for this clone: Other nucleotide sequences from this sample produce the same CDR3. The chain links TRBV12-3 or TRBV12-4 to TRBJ2-5; D perhaps matches TRBD1 (5 bases). The V and J ends lost 3 bases and 3 bases respectively, with 8 bases between them. The CDR3 sequence is 13 residues long. The CDR3 loop reads CASSLGQKETQYF. The CDR3 nucleotides read TGTGCCAGCAGTTTGGGGCAGAAAGAGACCCAGTACTTC.

V gene TRBV2 combines with J gene TRBJ1-1, with D unclear. Germline values: CDR1 SNHLY, CDR2 FYNNEI. V dropped 6 bases and J dropped 0 bases, with 11 bases sitting between them. There are 14 residues in the CDR3. CDR3: CASRAERMNTEAFF. CDR3 nucleotide sequence: TGTGCCAGCAGGGCGGAACGCATGAACACTGAAGCTTTCTTT.